This is a list of T cell receptor beta chains from one sample in a study of CD8+ T cells in alopecia areata. Profiling relied on immunoSEQ multiplex PCR, and the TCRdb table lists in-frame clones only, not all of them. The sample lists 80,000 to 100,000 clones, roughly two fifths occurring once. Material: CD4+ T cells sorted from blood. Source of these receptors: a human donor with alopecia areata. CDR3s include the opening cysteine and the closing phenylalanine or tryptophan. D genes are given only for firm matches. Not every row has a clone size; where given, it reads once, few, many or a size class.

j_gene	abundance	v_gene	d_gene	CDR3aa	CDR3nt
TRBJ2-5	.	TRBV18	.	CASSPYQETQYF	TGTGCCAGCTCACCGTATCAAGAGACCCAGTACTTC
TRBJ2-1	.	TRBV4-2	TRBD2	CASSQDTGGVNEQFF	TGTGCCAGCAGCCAAGATACGGGGGGGGTTAATGAGCAGTTCTTC
TRBJ2-7	.	TRBV2	.	CASRDDYEQYF	TGTGCCAGCAGGGACGACTACGAGCAGTACTTC
TRBJ2-6	few	TRBV4-3	.	CASSQVGRGANVLTF	TGCGCCAGCAGCCAAGTGGGTCGTGGGGCCAACGTCCTGACTTTC
TRBJ2-5	few	TRBV18	.	CASSPGLETQYF	TGTGCCAGCTCACCAGGGTTGGAGACCCAGTACTTC
TRBJ1-1	.	TRBV30	.	CAWSVGGEAFF	TGTGCCTGGAGTGTAGGGGGTGAAGCTTTCTTT
TRBJ2-3	.	TRBV10-3	TRBD1	CAISESQTGPDTQYF	TGTGCCATCAGTGAGTCGCAGACAGGGCCCGATACGCAGTATTTT
TRBJ1-3	.	TRBV29-1	TRBD1	CSVRDREGPSRF	TGCAGCGTCCGGGACAGGGAAGGGCCGAGCCGTTTT
TRBJ2-3	few	TRBV6-5	.	CASGISGKIGDTQYF	TGTGCCAGCGGGATTAGCGGAAAGATCGGAGATACGCAGTATTTT
TRBJ1-1	.	TRBV4-1	.	CASSQRQIRTEAFF	TGCGCCAGCAGCCAAAGACAGATCCGTACTGAAGCTTTCTTT
TRBJ2-6	.	TRBV7-3	.	CASSLRATDAGANVLTF	TGTGCCAGCAGCTTAAGGGCGACAGATGCTGGGGCCAACGTCCTGACTTTC
TRBJ2-7	.	TRBV6-5	TRBD1	CASSPGQGLRYEQYF	TGTGCCAGCAGTCCCGGACAGGGGCTCAGATACGAGCAGTACTTC
TRBJ1-2	.	TRBV29-1	.	CSAYTDGYTF	TGCAGCGCCTACACAGATGGCTACACCTTC
TRBJ1-5	.	TRBV4-2	.	CASSQDWTARNQPQHF	TGTGCCAGCAGCCAAGACTGGACAGCAAGGAATCAGCCCCAGCATTTT
TRBJ2-5	few	TRBV29-1	TRBD2	CSVHTLAGAQETQYF	TGCAGCGTTCATACCTTAGCGGGGGCCCAAGAGACCCAGTACTTC
TRBJ2-7	.	TRBV6-5	TRBD1	CASGDRAPYEQYF	TGTGCCAGCGGGGACAGGGCTCCCTACGAGCAGTACTTC
TRBJ2-5	few	TRBV4-2	.	CASSQAGDLQETQYF	TGTGCCAGCAGCCAAGCGGGGGATTTACAAGAGACCCAGTACTTC
TRBJ1-3	few	TRBV7-8	.	CASSLAPRTAGNTIYF	TGTGCCAGCAGCTTAGCGCCTCGGACAGCCGGAAACACCATATATTTT
TRBJ1-1	few	TRBV5-6	.	CASSGRAGAYTEAFF	TGTGCCAGCAGCGGAAGAGCGGGGGCGTACACTGAAGCTTTCTTT
TRBJ2-7	.	TRBV18	.	CASSPSGRAAYEQYF	TGTGCCAGCTCACCGTCGGGCAGGGCAGCCTACGAGCAGTACTTC
TRBJ1-6	.	TRBV4-1	TRBD1	CASSQTGSGNSPLHF	TGCGCCAGCAGCCAGACAGGGTCCGGTAATTCACCCCTCCACTTT
TRBJ2-1	once	TRBV2	.	CASPKEREREQFF	TGTGCCAGCCCCAAGGAGAGGGAGCGTGAGCAGTTCTTC
TRBJ2-5	.	TRBV18	.	CASSGETQYF	TGTGCCAGCTCAGGGGAGACCCAGTACTTC
TRBJ2-4	.	TRBV11-2	.	CASSKIVAKNIQYF	TGTGCCAGCAGTAAAATCGTAGCCAAAAACATTCAGTACTTC
TRBJ1-5	.	TRBV15	.	CATSVGSNQPQHF	TGTGCCACCAGCGTCGGCAGCAATCAGCCCCAGCATTTT
TRBJ2-7	few	TRBV29-1	.	CSVDLGAGQYF	TGCAGCGTGGACCTCGGGGCCGGGCAGTACTTC
TRBJ2-1	few	TRBV5-1	TRBD1	CASSTGESYNEQFF	TGCGCCAGCAGCACAGGGGAATCCTACAATGAGCAGTTCTTC
TRBJ1-1	.	TRBV29-1	.	CSSRHLVQTEAFF	TGCAGCTCAAGACACCTAGTGCAGACTGAAGCTTTCTTT
TRBJ2-1	few	TRBV28	.	CASSFLARSYNEQFF	TGTGCCAGCAGTTTTCTCGCGAGGTCCTACAATGAGCAGTTCTTC
TRBJ2-1	.	TRBV18	TRBD2	CASSPSGGALNSYNEQFF	TGTGCCAGCTCACCTAGCGGGGGGGCCCTTAACTCCTACAATGAGCAGTTCTTC
TRBJ1-4	.	TRBV30	.	CAWSFVSGDYEKLFF	TGTGCCTGGAGTTTTGTAAGCGGAGATTATGAAAAACTGTTTTTT
TRBJ2-5	.	TRBV28	.	CASRTQETQYF	TGTGCCAGCAGGACTCAAGAGACCCAGTACTTC
TRBJ2-7	.	TRBV14	.	CASSQSIGREQYF	TGTGCCAGCAGCCAATCTATCGGGCGCGAGCAGTACTTC
TRBJ2-7	few	TRBV10-1	.	CASSESTRGMEQYF	TGCGCCAGCAGTGAGTCGACCAGGGGTATGGAGCAGTACTTC
TRBJ1-1	.	TRBV29-1	.	CSVEGRGWTEAFF	TGCAGCGTTGAGGGCCGTGGATGGACTGAAGCTTTCTTT
TRBJ2-7	.	TRBV9	.	CASSVVGEGEQYF	TGTGCCAGCAGCGTAGTGGGGGAAGGTGAGCAGTACTTC
TRBJ2-7	few	TRBV7-2	TRBD2	CASSFGGSSYEQYF	TGTGCCAGCAGCTTCGGGGGGAGCTCCTACGAGCAGTACTTC
TRBJ1-5	few	TRBV27	.	CASSFPTTYSMGCVDQPQHF	TGTGCCAGCAGTTTCCCTACGACGTACAGTATGGGGTGTGTGGATCAGCCCCAGCATTTT